The T cell receptor (beta chain) under discussion was sequenced for a study of technical replicates of blood from several donors. V was trimmed by 2 bases and J by 5 bases, leaving 15 bases between them. The CDR3 runs to 15 residues. Germline V gives CDR1 MNHEY, CDR2 SVGAGI. The table came from immunoSEQ multiplex PCR; TCRdb's copy has only in-frame clones and leaves some out. This table has under 65,000 clones, roughly nine tenths appearing once. The source is a human donor in good health. Some clones in this sample may be carry-over from other donors' samples. The chain has TRBV6-5 and TRBJ1-2, with D perhaps TRBD1 (5 bases). Sequences were obtained from PBMCs. The CDR3 sequence: CASSYGQGFRYGYTF. DNA for the CDR3: TGTGCCAGCAGTTACGGGCAGGGTTTCCGGTATGGCTACACCTTC.